This T cell receptor beta chain was sequenced for a study of T cell responses to AZD1222 COVID-19 vaccine. The data were produced by immunoSEQ multiplex PCR, yet TCRdb's version contains in-frame clones alone and is incomplete. The profile shows roughly 150,000 clones, roughly 86% of them singletons. Germline V gene sequence: CDR1 SGHTA, CDR2 FQGNSA. The CDR3 spans 16 residues. The ends were cut back, 0 bases at V and 2 bases at J, with 14 bases in the middle. This receptor was identified in an adult in good health. The sample here was peripheral blood, taken on day 0 of AZD1222 vaccination. The rearrangement links TRBV7-2 to TRBJ2-7, with D tentatively TRBD2 (6 bases). CDR3 DNA: TGTGCCAGCAGCTTAGCGGGAGGTAGAGGCACCTACGAGCAGTACTTC. Translated: CASSLAGGRGTYEQYF.